This TCR beta chain was retrieved from a study of T cell responses to AZD1222 COVID-19 vaccine. V lost 4 bases to trimming and J lost 6 bases; unmatched junction nucleotides: 3. The CDR3 spans 15 residues. From germline, CDR1 is LGHNA and CDR2 YNFKEQ. Data came from immunoSEQ multiplex PCR; TCRdb stores just in-frame clones and leaves some out. The table records about 150,000 clones, around 92% of them present only once. The specimen was peripheral blood, collected on day 0 of AZD1222 vaccination. This sequence joins TRBV4-2 and TRBJ2-2, with 12 positions matching TRBD2. This clonotype was sampled from an adult in good health. The CDR3 sequence is CASSRTSGEAGELFF. Here the CDR3 DNA reads TGTGCCAGCAGCCGGACTAGCGGGGAGGCCGGGGAGCTGTTTTTT.